These T cell receptor beta chains were read from a single sample in a study of cytomegalovirus exposure and HLA in healthy donors. Repertoires were generated with immunoSEQ multiplex PCR, while TCRdb's copy carries only in-frame clones and drops some. The repertoire holds about 160,000 clones, with more than 60% as singletons. The sequenced sample was PBMCs. The receptor source for this set is a middle-aged man in good health and CMV-seronegative. Both conserved end residues are part of each CDR3. A D gene is named only where the DNA matches it firmly. Some rows mark clone size as missing; the rest say once, few, many or name a class of expanded clone.

v_gene	j_gene	abundance	d_gene	CDR3nt	CDR3aa
TRBV18	TRBJ2-7	-	-	TGTGCCAGCTCACGGGGGGACAGTACTTACTTC	CASSRGDSTYF
TRBV9	TRBJ2-3	once	TRBD2	TGTGCCAGCAGCAGTGGGGCGGGGGGCCGCAATGCAGATACGCAGTATTTT	CASSSGAGGRNADTQYF
TRBV6-5	TRBJ1-6	-	-	TGTGCCAGCAGTTACCCGGGGGGAAATTCACCCCTCCACTTT	CASSYPGGNSPLHF
TRBV29-1	TRBJ1-2	-	-	TGCAGCGTCCCTTTTATGACACGCCGGGGTGGCTACACCTTC	CSVPFMTRRGGYTF
TRBV6-5	TRBJ2-7	-	-	TGTGCCAGCAGATCGGACAGCGCAAACTCCTACGAGCAGTACTTC	CASRSDSANSYEQYF
TRBV15	TRBJ2-3	few	TRBD1	TGTGCCACCAGCAGGGACAGGGCGCGCACAGATACGCAGTATTTT	CATSRDRARTDTQYF
TRBV5-1	TRBJ2-3	-	-	TGCGCCAGCAGGACCCGGGGGGCCACAGATACGCAGTATTTT	CASRTRGATDTQYF
TRBV21-1	TRBJ2-7	-	-	TGTGCCAGCAGCAAAGACAGGTACTCCTACGAGCAGTACTTC	CASSKDRYSYEQYF
TRBV10-3	TRBJ1-2	once	TRBD1	TGTGCCATCAGTGATGGGACAGGGGGCGGAGGTACTTATGGCTACACCTTC	CAISDGTGGGGTYGYTF
TRBV25-1	TRBJ2-3	-	TRBD1	TGTGCCAGCAGTCGACAGGGGGTTACGACAGATACGCAGTATTTT	CASSRQGVTTDTQYF
TRBV2	TRBJ1-2	-	-	TGTGCCAGCAGTGGGGACTTCGACTATGGCTACACCTTC	CASSGDFDYGYTF
TRBV19	TRBJ2-7	-	-	TGTGCCAGTAGTATGGCAGGGGAATCCTACGAGCAGTACTTC	CASSMAGESYEQYF
TRBV6-4	TRBJ2-3	-	-	TGTGCCAGCAGTGACTCGAACACAGCCACCACAGATACGCAGTATTTT	CASSDSNTATTDTQYF
TRBV28	TRBJ2-2	few	TRBD2	TGTGCCAGCAGTGATCTGAGAATAGCGGGGGGAACCGGGGAGCTGTTTTTT	CASSDLRIAGGTGELFF
TRBV5-1	TRBJ2-2	-	TRBD1	TGCGCCAGTAAGGACAGGACCGGGGAGCTGTTTTTT	CASKDRTGELFF
TRBV27	TRBJ1-1	-	-	TGTGCCAGCAGCCCTTTTAGAGCCGACACTGAAGCTTTCTTT	CASSPFRADTEAFF
TRBV4-1	TRBJ1-3	-	-	TGCGCCAGCAGCCAAGCCCTGGGACAATACTCTGGAAACACCATATATTTT	CASSQALGQYSGNTIYF
TRBV6-1	TRBJ1-5	-	TRBD1	TGTGCCAGCAGTGAAACCCCGGGACAGTTCAATCAGCCCCAGCATTTT	CASSETPGQFNQPQHF
TRBV11-3	TRBJ1-5	-	-	TGTGCCAGCAGCTTAGTTAACCCCATGACAGGTCTCAAAAATCAGCCCCAGCATTTT	CASSLVNPMTGLKNQPQHF
TRBV10-3	TRBJ1-1	-	-	TGTGCCATCAGTGGAGATTGGCGGGGGAACACTGAAGCTTTCTTT	CAISGDWRGNTEAFF
TRBV12-5	TRBJ1-4	-	-	TGTGCTAGTGGTTTGGCCACCGGACAGAGGAAAAAACTGTTTTTT	CASGLATGQRKKLFF
TRBV6-1	TRBJ1-4	once	TRBD1	TGTGCCAGCAGCGAATACACAGGGGGCCAGGGGAAAAAACTGTTTTTT	CASSEYTGGQGKKLFF
TRBV4-1	TRBJ2-2	-	TRBD1	TGCGCCAGCAGCCAGGATGGACAGGGCGTCGGGGAGCTGTTTTTT	CASSQDGQGVGELFF
TRBV6-5	TRBJ1-1	-	-	TGTGCCAGCAGTTATGGGGGGGTGAACACTGAAGCTTTCTTT	CASSYGGVNTEAFF
TRBV4-2	TRBJ2-5	-	-	TGTGCCAGCAGCCAAGTTCTAGACTGGGCCCAGTACTTC	CASSQVLDWAQYF
TRBV6-5	TRBJ2-7	-	TRBD2	TGTGCCAGCAGTACTAGCGGGGGCTCCTACGAGCAGTACTTC	CASSTSGGSYEQYF
TRBV30	TRBJ2-7	-	TRBD1	TGTGCCTGGAGTGGGGGGACAGGGAGAAGGGAGCAGTACTTC	CAWSGGTGRREQYF
TRBV9	TRBJ2-1	-	-	TGTGCCAGCAGCGTAGGAGAGGGCTACGGGTACAATGAGCAGTTCTTC	CASSVGEGYGYNEQFF
TRBV30	TRBJ2-5	-	-	TGTGCCTGGAGTGTAAGGGGTCGGGAGACCCAGTACTTC	CAWSVRGRETQYF